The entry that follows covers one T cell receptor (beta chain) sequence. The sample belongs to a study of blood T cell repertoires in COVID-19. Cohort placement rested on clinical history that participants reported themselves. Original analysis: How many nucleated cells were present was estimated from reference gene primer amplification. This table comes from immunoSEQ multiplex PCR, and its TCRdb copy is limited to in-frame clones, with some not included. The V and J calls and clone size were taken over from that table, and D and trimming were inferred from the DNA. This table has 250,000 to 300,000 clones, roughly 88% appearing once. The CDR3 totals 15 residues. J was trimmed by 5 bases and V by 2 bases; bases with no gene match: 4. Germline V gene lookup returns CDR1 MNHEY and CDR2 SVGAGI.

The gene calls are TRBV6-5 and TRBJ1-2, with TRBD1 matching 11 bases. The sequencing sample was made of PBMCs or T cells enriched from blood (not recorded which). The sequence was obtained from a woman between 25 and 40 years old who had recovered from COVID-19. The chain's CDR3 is CASSYGQGARYGYTF. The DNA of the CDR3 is TGTGCCAGCAGTTACGGACAGGGGGCACGGTATGGCTACACCTTC.